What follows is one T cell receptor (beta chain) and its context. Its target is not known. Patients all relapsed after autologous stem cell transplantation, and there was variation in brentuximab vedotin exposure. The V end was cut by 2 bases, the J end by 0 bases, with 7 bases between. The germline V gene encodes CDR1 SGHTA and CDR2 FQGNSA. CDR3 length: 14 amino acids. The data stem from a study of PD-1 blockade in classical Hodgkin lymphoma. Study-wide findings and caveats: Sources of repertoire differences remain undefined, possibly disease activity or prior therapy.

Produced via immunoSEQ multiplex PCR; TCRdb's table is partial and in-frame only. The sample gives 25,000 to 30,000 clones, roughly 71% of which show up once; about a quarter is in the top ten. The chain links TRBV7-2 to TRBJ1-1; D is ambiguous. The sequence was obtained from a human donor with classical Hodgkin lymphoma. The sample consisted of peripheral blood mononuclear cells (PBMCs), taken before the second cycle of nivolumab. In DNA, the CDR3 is TGTGCCAGCAGCTTATACACCATGAACACTGAAGCTTTCTTT. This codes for CASSLYTMNTEAFF. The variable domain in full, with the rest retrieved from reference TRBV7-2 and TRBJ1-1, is GAGVSQSPSNKVTEKGKDVELRCDPISGHTALYWYRQSLGQGLEFLIYFQGNSAPDKSGLPSDRFSAERTGGSVSTLTIQRTQQEDSAVYLCASSLYTMNTEAFFGQGTRLTVV.